This TCR beta chain was documented in a study of T cell changes during pregnancy in multiple sclerosis. CDR3 length equals 18 residues. Trimming removed 10 bases from V and 2 bases from J; junction bases left unmatched: 23. Germline V gene lookup returns CDR1 LNHDA and CDR2 SQIVND (reference sequence). This table comes from immunoSEQ multiplex PCR, and its TCRdb copy is limited to in-frame clones, with some not included. The sample comprises tens of thousands of clones, around nine tenths of which are singletons, and about 2.5% rests with the top ten. The receptor was isolated from a female donor in good health, enrolled as a control in a pregnancy study. Sample: peripheral blood, taken in the third trimester of pregnancy. The rearrangement joins TRBV19 to TRBJ2-7; 7 positions match TRBD1. In DNA form, the CDR3 reads TGTGCCACCGAACTCTTGGGACAGTCAGGTAAGGACGCCTACGAGCAGTACTTC. This encodes CATELLGQSGKDAYEQYF.